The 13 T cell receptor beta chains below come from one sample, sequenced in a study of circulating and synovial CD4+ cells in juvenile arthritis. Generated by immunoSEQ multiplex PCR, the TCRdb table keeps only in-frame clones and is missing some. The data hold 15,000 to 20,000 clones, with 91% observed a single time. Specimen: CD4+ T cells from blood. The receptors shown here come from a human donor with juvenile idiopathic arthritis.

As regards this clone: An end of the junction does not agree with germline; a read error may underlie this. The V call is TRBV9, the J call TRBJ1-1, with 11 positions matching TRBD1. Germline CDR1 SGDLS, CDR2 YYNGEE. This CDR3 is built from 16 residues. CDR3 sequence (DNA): TGTGCCAGCGGCGTCGGGACAGGGGGTTTTAACACTGAAGCTTTCTTT. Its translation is CASGVGTGGFNTEAFF. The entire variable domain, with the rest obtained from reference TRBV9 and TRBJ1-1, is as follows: DSGVTQTPKHLITATGQRVTLRCSPRSGDLSVYWYQQSLDQGLQFLIQYYNGEERAKGNILERFSAQQFPDLHSELNLSSLELGDSALYFCASGVGTGGFNTEAFFGQGTRLTVV.

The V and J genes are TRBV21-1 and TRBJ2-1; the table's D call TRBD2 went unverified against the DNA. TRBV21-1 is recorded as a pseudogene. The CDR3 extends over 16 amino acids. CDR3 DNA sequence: TGTGCCAGCAGCAAAACGAAGCCGCGCCCTCGGTATGAGCAGTTCTTC. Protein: CASSKTKPRPRYEQFF.

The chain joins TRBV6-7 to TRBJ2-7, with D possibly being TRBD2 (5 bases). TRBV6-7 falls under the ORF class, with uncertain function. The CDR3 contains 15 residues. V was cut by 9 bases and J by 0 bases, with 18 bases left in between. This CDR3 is CARTDAGRSSYEQYF. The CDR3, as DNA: TGTGCCAGGACGGACGCGGGCCGGAGCTCCTACGAGCAGTACTTC.

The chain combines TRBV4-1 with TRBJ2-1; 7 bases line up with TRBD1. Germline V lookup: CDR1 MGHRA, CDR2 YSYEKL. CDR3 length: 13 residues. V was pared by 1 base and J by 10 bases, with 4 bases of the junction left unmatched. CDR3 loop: CASSQVGGLEQFF. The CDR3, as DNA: TGCGCCAGCAGCCAAGTAGGGGGCTTGGAGCAGTTCTTC.

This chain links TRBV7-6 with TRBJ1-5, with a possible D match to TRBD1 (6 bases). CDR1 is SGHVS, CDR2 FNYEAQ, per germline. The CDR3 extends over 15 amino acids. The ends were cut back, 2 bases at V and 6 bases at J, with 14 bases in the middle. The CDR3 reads CASSLFSGVGQPQHF. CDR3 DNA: TGTGCCAGCAGCTTATTTTCAGGGGTGGGTCAGCCCCAGCATTTT.

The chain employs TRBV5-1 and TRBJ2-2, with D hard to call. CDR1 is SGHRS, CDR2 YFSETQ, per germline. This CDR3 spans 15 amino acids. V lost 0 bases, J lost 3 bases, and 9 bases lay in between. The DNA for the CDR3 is TGCGCCAGCAGCTTGGAACTTCCCGACACCGGGGAGCTGTTTTTT. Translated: CASSLELPDTGELFF.

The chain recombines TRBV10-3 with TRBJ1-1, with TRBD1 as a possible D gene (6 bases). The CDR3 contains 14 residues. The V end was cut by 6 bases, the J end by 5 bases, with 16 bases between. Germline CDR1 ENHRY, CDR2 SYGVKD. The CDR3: CAISTGRGLTEAFF. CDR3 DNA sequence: TGTGCCATCAGCACAGGGAGGGGTCTGACTGAAGCTTTCTTT.

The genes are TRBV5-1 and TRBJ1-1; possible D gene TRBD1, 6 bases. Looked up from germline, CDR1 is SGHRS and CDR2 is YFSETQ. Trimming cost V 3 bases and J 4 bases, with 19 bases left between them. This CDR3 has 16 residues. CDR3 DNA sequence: TGCGCCAGCAGCTCATTCTCGGACAGCTCGGGCACTGAAGCTTTCTTT. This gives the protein CASSSFSDSSGTEAFF. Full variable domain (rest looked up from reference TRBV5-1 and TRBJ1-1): KAGVTQTPRYLIKTRGQQVTLSCSPISGHRSVSWYQQTPGQGLQFLFEYFSETQRNKGNFPGRFSGRQFSNSRSEMNVSTLELGDSALYLCASSSFSDSSGTEAFFGQGTRLTVV.

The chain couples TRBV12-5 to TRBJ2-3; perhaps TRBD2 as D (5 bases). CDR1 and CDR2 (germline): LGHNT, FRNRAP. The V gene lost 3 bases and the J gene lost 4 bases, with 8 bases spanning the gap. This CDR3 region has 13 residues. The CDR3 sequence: CASGLSGADTQYF. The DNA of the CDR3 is TGTGCTAGTGGTTTAAGCGGAGCAGATACGCAGTATTTT.

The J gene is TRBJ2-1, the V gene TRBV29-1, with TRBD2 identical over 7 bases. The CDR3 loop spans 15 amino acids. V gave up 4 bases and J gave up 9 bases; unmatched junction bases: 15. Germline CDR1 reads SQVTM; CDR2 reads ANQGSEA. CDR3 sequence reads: CSVGLGGGLLGEQFF. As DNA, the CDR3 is TGCAGCGTTGGCTTAGGCGGGGGACTTCTTGGTGAGCAGTTCTTC.

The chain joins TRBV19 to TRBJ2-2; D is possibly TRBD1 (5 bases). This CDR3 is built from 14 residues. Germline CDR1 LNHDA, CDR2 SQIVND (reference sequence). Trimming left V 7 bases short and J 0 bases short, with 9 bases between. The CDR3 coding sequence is TGTGCCAGTAAGGGGTACTCGAACACCGGGGAGCTGTTTTTT. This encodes CASKGYSNTGELFF.

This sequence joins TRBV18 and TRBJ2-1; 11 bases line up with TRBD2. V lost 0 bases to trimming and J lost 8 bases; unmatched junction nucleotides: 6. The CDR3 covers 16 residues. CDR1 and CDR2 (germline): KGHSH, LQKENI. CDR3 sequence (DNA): TGTGCCAGCTCACCACCAACTACTAGCGGGGGATATGAGCAGTTCTTC. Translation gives CASSPPTTSGGYEQFF. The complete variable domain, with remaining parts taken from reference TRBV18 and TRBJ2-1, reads NAGVMQNPRHLVRRRGQEARLRCSPMKGHSHVYWYRQLPEEGLKFMVYLQKENIIDESGMPKERFSAEFPKEGPSILRIQQVVRGDSAAYFCASSPPTTSGGYEQFFGPGTRLTVL.

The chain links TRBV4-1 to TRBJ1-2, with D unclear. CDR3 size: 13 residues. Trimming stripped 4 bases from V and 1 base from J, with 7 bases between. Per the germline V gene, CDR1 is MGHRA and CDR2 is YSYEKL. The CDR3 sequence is CASSLDFNYGYTF. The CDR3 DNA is TGCGCCAGCAGCCTCGACTTTAACTATGGCTACACCTTC.